This is a list of T cell receptor beta chains from one sample in a study of T cells after yellow fever vaccination. Each CDR3 protein is one row after TCRdb ran MiXCR on the 5' RACE reads. The data show approximately 550,000 distinct CDR3 sequences, with 13% seen just once and 11% to 15% held by the top ten. The specimen was PBMCs, collected on the day of the yellow fever booster vaccination. The origin of the receptors is a man aged 25-40 years who received the YFV17D yellow fever vaccine. CDR3s include the opening cysteine and the closing phenylalanine or tryptophan. D genes are given only for firm matches. Size values are once, few and many counts, or a class for expanded clones, and some rows have none.

DNA | CDR3 | D | J | V | size | length
TGTGCCAGCAGTTTAACACAGTCTACGCAGTATTTT | CASSLTQSTQYF | - | TRBJ2-3 | TRBV28 | - | 12
TGTGCCAGCAGCCAAGGAGGGTCGGGGGGCAGTTCTCAGCCCCAGCATTTT | CASSQGGSGGSSQPQHF | - | TRBJ1-5 | TRBV3-1 | few | 17
TGTGCCAGCAGCCCTCAAGACAGAATCAATCAGCCCCAGCATTTT | CASSPQDRINQPQHF | - | TRBJ1-5 | TRBV9 | few | 15
TGTGCTAGTGGTTTGGTCGAGGAGACCCAGTACTTC | CASGLVEETQYF | - | TRBJ2-5 | TRBV12-5 | few | 12
TGTGCCAGCAGCTTAGCCAGCGGGAGTTTGGGGATCTATGAGCAGTTCTTC | CASSLASGSLGIYEQFF | TRBD2 | TRBJ2-1 | TRBV7-2 | - | 17
TGCAGCGTGGTGGGACAGGGGTACGAGCAGTACTTC | CSVVGQGYEQYF | TRBD1 | TRBJ2-7 | TRBV29-1 | - | 12
TGTGCCAGCAGCCAAGACCTAGGGGGAGGGGCAGATACGCAGTATTTT | CASSQDLGGGADTQYF | - | TRBJ2-3 | TRBV3-1 | few | 16
TGTGCCAGCAGTGAATATCGGGAGACAGGGTTCTCAGAGACCCAGTACTTC | CASSEYRETGFSETQYF | - | TRBJ2-5 | TRBV25-1 | few | 17
TGTGCCAGCAGCGCAGGGGGGGGTGGCTACACCTTC | CASSAGGGGYTF | TRBD1 | TRBJ1-2 | TRBV12-3/TRBV12-4 | few | 12
TGCAGTGCCACAGGGGGCCCCTACAATGAGCAGTTCTTC | CSATGGPYNEQFF | TRBD1 | TRBJ2-1 | TRBV20-1 | few | 13
TGTGCCTGGAGTGGACTAGCGGGAGGACTCAATGAGCAGTTCTTC | CAWSGLAGGLNEQFF | TRBD2 | TRBJ2-1 | TRBV30 | once | 15
TGTGCCAGCGGAAGGACAGGGGGCTACGAGCAGTACTTC | CASGRTGGYEQYF | TRBD1 | TRBJ2-7 | TRBV7-9 | - | 13
TGTGCCAGCAGCTTAAGGGCCCAGACAGGGACCGCAAACATTCAGTACTTC | CASSLRAQTGTANIQYF | TRBD1 | TRBJ2-4 | TRBV7-2 | many | 17
TGTGCCAGCGGTGCGGCGGGAGTGCGGGGAAAGCAGTACTTC | CASGAAGVRGKQYF | TRBD2 | TRBJ2-7 | TRBV6-2/TRBV6-3 | few | 14
TGTGCCACTCAGGGGGGTCAGCGCACCGGGGAGCTGTTTTTT | CATQGGQRTGELFF | - | TRBJ2-2 | TRBV24-1 | - | 14
TGCAGTGCTAGGGTCCGTTTCCAAGAGACCCAGTACTTC | CSARVRFQETQYF | - | TRBJ2-5 | TRBV20-1 | - | 13
TGTGCCAGCAGTTCAGGACGAGCCTACGAGCAGTACTTC | CASSSGRAYEQYF | - | TRBJ2-7 | TRBV6-5 | - | 13
TGTGCCAGCAGTGGTACAGGGCCTTTGGAGCAGTACTTC | CASSGTGPLEQYF | - | TRBJ2-7 | TRBV12-3/TRBV12-4 | - | 13
TGTGCCTGGAGTGTATTAGGGAGGGCGAGTACCGGGGAGCTGTTTTTT | CAWSVLGRASTGELFF | TRBD2 | TRBJ2-2 | TRBV30 | - | 16
TGTGCCAGCAGCTTATGGGGGAGAAGTAATGGGAATGAGCAGTTCTTC | CASSLWGRSNGNEQFF | - | TRBJ2-1 | TRBV7-9 | few | 16
TGTGCCAGCAGTAGGGCGGGCTCGTACAGCAATGAGCAGTTCTTC | CASSRAGSYSNEQFF | - | TRBJ2-1 | TRBV6-2/TRBV6-3 | few | 15
TGTGCCAGCAGCCCCGGACTAGCGGGCCGAGAGACCCAGTACTTC | CASSPGLAGRETQYF | TRBD2 | TRBJ2-5 | TRBV7-9 | many | 15
TGTGCCAGCAGCCCCCCAGGCGGCTCCTATAATTCACCCCTCCACTTT | CASSPPGGSYNSPLHF | - | TRBJ1-6 | TRBV7-9 | few | 16
TGCAGTGCTAGCAGCGGGAGCGGCACCGGGGAGCTGTTTTTT | CSASSGSGTGELFF | TRBD2 | TRBJ2-2 | TRBV20-1 | - | 14
TGTGCCAGCAGCTCCAGCGGGAGGGTCAATGAGCAGTTCTTC | CASSSSGRVNEQFF | TRBD2 | TRBJ2-1 | TRBV11-2 | few | 14
TGTGCCATCAGTGATCGGGACAGGGGGTACACAGATACGCAGTATTTT | CAISDRDRGYTDTQYF | TRBD1 | TRBJ2-3 | TRBV10-3 | few | 16
TGTGCCAGCAGGGGGGTGGGCAGCCCCCGCAGCAATCAGCCCCAGCATTTT | CASRGVGSPRSNQPQHF | - | TRBJ1-5 | TRBV6-1 | few | 17